This T cell receptor beta chain stems from a study of cytomegalovirus exposure and HLA in healthy donors. This CDR3 has 16 amino acids. Looked up from germline, CDR1 is PRHDT and CDR2 is FYEKMQ (reference sequence). The V and J ends lost 4 bases and 3 bases, in that order; junction bases with no gene match: 8. A multiplex PCR was run with 60 Vbeta primers and 13 Jbeta primers. Sequencing used immunoSEQ multiplex PCR; TCRdb keeps in-frame clones, though not all of them. The sample carries 150,000 to 200,000 clones, about 85% recorded once. V usage is TRBV13 and J usage is TRBJ2-5; 10 bases match TRBD1. The source of this sequence is a man between 18 and 29 years old in good health and CMV-seropositive. The material sequenced was PBMCs. CDR3 bases: TGTGCCAGCAGCTACGCCGGGACAGGGGCCGAAGAGACCCAGTACTTC. It codes for CASSYAGTGAEETQYF.